The 9 T cell receptor beta chains given below trace back to one sample, sequenced in a study of cytomegalovirus exposure and HLA in healthy donors. 60 Vbeta and 13 Jbeta primers were used in PCR. This table comes from immunoSEQ multiplex PCR, and its TCRdb copy is limited to in-frame clones, with some not included. The sample consists of around 150,000 clones, 76% of them appearing once. The specimen was PBMCs. Source of these receptors: a female donor in good health and CMV-seropositive.

This clone was counted only a few times. The CDR3 loop is CASSPDRGSEAFF. Written as DNA, the CDR3 is TGTGCCAGCTCCCCTGACAGGGGGTCTGAAGCTTTCTTT. V gene TRBV18 combines with J gene TRBJ1-1, with 9 positions matching TRBD1. J was trimmed by 6 bases and V by 6 bases; bases with no gene match: 5. The CDR3 loop spans 13 amino acids. CDR1 and CDR2 from the germline V gene are KGHSH and LQKENI.

CDR3 bases: TGTGCCAGCAGCTTGGGCCAGACCGACGCCGCTTTCTTT. Encoded protein: CASSLGQTDAAFF. This rearrangement joins TRBV7-9 to TRBJ1-1, with D uncertain. The CDR3 has 13 amino acids. V was shortened by 3 bases and J by 11 bases, with 16 bases between the two germline ends. Germline-derived CDR1 and CDR2 are SEHNR and FQNEAQ (reference sequence). Drawing the rest from reference TRBV7-9 and TRBJ1-1, the complete variable domain is DTGVSQNPRHKITKRGQNVTFRCDPISEHNRLYWYRQTLGQGPEFLTYFQNEAQLEKSRLLSDRFSAERPKGSFSTLEIQRTEQGDSAMYLCASSLGQTDAAFFGQGTRLTVV.

This chain links TRBV7-9 with TRBJ2-7; 7 nucleotides agree with TRBD1. J lost 6 bases, V lost 5 bases, and 1 base had no gene match. CDR3 size: 11 residues. Germline V CDR1 and CDR2: SEHNR, FQNEAQ (reference sequence). The CDR3 DNA follows: TGTGCCAGCAGCCCAGGGGGCGAGCAGTACTTC. It translates to CASSPGGEQYF.

The chain recombines TRBV2 with TRBJ1-2; no reliable D call. This CDR3 is 13 amino acids long. Germline CDR1 and CDR2: SNHLY and FYNNEI. V was shortened by 3 bases and J by 4 bases, with 9 bases between the two germline ends. The DNA of the CDR3 is TGTGCCAGCAGTGACGAGGTCGGCTATGGCTACACCTTC. Encoded protein: CASSDEVGYGYTF.

This clone showed up just a few times. The CDR3 spells CASSKGDRTTNTEAFF. The CDR3 DNA reads TGTGCCAGCAGTAAGGGAGACAGGACAACGAACACTGAAGCTTTCTTT. This rearrangement joins TRBV2 to TRBJ1-1, with D tentatively TRBD1 (6 bases). This CDR3 region has 16 residues. V gave up 5 bases and J gave up 1 base, with 17 bases separating them. CDR1 and CDR2 from the germline V gene are SNHLY and FYNNEI.

This rearrangement joins TRBV5-1 to TRBJ2-4; D unclear. This CDR3 comprises 14 residues. Trimming left V 4 bases short and J 1 base short, with 9 bases between. The V gene's germline CDR1 is SGHRS and CDR2 YFSETQ. CDR3 residues: CASSSEYAKNIQYF. CDR3 bases: TGCGCCAGCAGCAGCGAGTATGCCAAAAACATTCAGTACTTC.

The chain is built from TRBV4-2 and TRBJ2-5, with D uncertain. CDR1 and CDR2 (germline): LGHNA, YNFKEQ. V was trimmed by 0 bases and J by 2 bases, leaving 10 bases between them. This CDR3 is built from 15 residues. The CDR3 coding sequence is TGTGCCAGCAGCCAAGATTGGGCAGTTCAAGAGACCCAGTACTTC. Its protein is CASSQDWAVQETQYF.

A single count supports this clone. V is TRBV6-1 and J is TRBJ2-1, with 10 nucleotides matching TRBD2. The CDR3 is made up of 13 amino acids. The germline gives CDR1 MNHNS, CDR2 SASEGT. V was pared by 8 bases and J by 5 bases, with 3 bases of the junction left unmatched. The CDR3 here is CASGTSENNEQFF. The CDR3 nucleotides are TGTGCCAGCGGGACTAGCGAGAACAATGAGCAGTTCTTC.

The chain recombines TRBV2 with TRBJ1-3; TRBD1 is a possible D gene (5 bases). CDR3 length equals 12 residues. Germline values: CDR1 SNHLY, CDR2 FYNNEI. V lost 6 bases and J lost 8, with 11 bases in between. This chain's CDR3 is CASSLDTYTIYF. The CDR3 coding sequence is TGTGCCAGCAGCCTGGACACTTACACCATATATTTT.